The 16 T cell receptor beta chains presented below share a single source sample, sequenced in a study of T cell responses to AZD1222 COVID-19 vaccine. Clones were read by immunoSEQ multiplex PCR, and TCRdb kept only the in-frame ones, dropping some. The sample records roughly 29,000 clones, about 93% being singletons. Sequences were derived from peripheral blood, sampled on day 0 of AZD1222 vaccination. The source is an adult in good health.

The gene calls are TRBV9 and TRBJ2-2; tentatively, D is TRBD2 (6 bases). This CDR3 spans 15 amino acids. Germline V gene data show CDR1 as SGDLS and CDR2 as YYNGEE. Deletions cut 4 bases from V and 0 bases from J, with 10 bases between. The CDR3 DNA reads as TGTGCCAGCAGCTCCGGGAGCTCGAACACCGGGGAGCTGTTTTTT. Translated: CASSSGSSNTGELFF.

Written as DNA, the CDR3 is TGTGCCAGCAGTTACGGCCACAGGGAGTATGAGCAGTTCTTC. This encodes CASSYGHREYEQFF. J is TRBJ2-1 and V is TRBV6-5, with D possibly being TRBD1 (6 bases). CDR1 is MNHEY and CDR2 is SVGAGI in the germline V gene. The CDR3 is 14 residues long. With 2 bases removed from V and 8 bases from J, the gap between germline ends came to 13 bases.

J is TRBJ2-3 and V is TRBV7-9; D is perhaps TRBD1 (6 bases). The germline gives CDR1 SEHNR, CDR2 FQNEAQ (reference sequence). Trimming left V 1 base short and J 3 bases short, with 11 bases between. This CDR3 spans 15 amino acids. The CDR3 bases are TGTGCCAGCAGCTTAGGAGACAGGAGGACAGATACGCAGTATTTT. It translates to CASSLGDRRTDTQYF.

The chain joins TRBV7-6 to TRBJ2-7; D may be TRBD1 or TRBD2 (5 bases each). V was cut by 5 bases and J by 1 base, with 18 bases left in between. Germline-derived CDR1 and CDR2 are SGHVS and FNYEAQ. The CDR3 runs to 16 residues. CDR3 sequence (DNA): TGTGCCAGCAGCGGCTCCGGGACGGTATTTTCCTACGAGCAGTACTTC. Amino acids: CASSGSGTVFSYEQYF.

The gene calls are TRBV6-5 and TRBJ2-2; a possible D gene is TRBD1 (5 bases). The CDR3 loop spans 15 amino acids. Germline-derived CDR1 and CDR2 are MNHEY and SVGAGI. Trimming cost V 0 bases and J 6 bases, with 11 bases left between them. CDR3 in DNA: TGTGCCAGCAGTTACTCGAGTGTAGGGGCCGGGGAGCTGTTTTTT. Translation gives CASSYSSVGAGELFF.

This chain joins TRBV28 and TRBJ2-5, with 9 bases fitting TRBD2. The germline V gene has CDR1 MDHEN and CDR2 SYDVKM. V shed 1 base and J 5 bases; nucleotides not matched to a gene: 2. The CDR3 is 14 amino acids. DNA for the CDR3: TGTGCCAGCAGTTTATTGACTAGCGGCGAGACCCAGTACTTC. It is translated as CASSLLTSGETQYF. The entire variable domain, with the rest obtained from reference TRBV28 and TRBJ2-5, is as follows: DVKVTQSSRYLVKRTGEKVFLECVQDMDHENMFWYRQDPGLGLRLIYFSYDVKMKEKGDIPEGYSVSREKKERFSLILESASTNQTSMYLCASSLLTSGETQYFGPGTRLLVL.

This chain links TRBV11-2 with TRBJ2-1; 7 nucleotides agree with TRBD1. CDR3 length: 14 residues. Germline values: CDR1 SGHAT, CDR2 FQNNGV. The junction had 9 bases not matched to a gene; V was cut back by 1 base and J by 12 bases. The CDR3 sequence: CASSLAGTGAGQFF. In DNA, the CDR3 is TGTGCCAGCAGCTTAGCGGGAACAGGGGCTGGGCAGTTCTTC.

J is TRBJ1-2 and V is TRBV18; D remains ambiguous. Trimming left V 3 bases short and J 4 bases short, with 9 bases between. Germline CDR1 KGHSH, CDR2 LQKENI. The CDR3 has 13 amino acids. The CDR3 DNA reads TGTGCCAGCTCACCCGACCGCTCCTATGGCTACACCTTC. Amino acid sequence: CASSPDRSYGYTF.

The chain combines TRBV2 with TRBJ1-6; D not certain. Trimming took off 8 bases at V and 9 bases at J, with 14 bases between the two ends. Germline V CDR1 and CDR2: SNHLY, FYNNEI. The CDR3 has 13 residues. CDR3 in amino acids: CASLLEDTSPLHF. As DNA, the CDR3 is TGTGCCAGCCTCCTTGAGGATACTTCACCCCTCCACTTT.

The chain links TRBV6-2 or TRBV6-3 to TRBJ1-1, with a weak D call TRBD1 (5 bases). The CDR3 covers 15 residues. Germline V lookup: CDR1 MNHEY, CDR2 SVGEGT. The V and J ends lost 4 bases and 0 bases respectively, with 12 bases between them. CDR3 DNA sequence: TGTGCCAGCAGTTCCAGGGTAAGGATGAACACTGAAGCTTTCTTT. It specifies CASSSRVRMNTEAFF.

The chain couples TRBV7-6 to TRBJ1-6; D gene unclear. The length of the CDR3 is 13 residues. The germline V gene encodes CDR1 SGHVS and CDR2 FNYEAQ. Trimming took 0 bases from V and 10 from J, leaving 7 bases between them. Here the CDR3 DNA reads TGTGCCAGCAGCTTAGCAGTAGGCTCACCCCTCCACTTT. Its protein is CASSLAVGSPLHF.

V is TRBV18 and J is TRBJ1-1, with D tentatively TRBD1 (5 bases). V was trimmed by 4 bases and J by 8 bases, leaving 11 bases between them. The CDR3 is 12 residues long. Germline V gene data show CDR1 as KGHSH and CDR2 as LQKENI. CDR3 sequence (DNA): TGTGCCAGCTCACAACTACAGGTCGAAGCTTTCTTT. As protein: CASSQLQVEAFF. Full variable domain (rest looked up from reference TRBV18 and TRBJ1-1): NAGVMQNPRHLVRRRGQEARLRCSPMKGHSHVYWYRQLPEEGLKFMVYLQKENIIDESGMPKERFSAEFPKEGPSILRIQQVVRGDSAAYFCASSQLQVEAFFGQGTRLTVV.

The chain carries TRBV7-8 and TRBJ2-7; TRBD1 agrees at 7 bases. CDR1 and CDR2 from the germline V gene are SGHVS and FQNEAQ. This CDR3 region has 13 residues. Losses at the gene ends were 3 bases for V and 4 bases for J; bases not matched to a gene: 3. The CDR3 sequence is CASSLGTAYEQYF. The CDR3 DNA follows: TGTGCCAGCAGCTTGGGGACAGCTTACGAGCAGTACTTC.

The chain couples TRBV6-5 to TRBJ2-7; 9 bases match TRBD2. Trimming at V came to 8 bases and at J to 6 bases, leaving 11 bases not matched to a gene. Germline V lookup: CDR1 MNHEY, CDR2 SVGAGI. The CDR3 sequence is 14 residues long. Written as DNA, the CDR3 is TGTGCCAGCTCGCCCCCCGGACTAGCGATCGAGCAGTACTTC. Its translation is CASSPPGLAIEQYF.

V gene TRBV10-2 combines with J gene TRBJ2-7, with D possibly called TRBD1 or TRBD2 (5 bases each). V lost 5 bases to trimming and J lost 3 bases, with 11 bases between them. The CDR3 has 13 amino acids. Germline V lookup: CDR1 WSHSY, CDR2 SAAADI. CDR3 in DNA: TGCGCCAGCAGTCCGGGGCTAGACTACGAGCAGTACTTC. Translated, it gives CASSPGLDYEQYF.

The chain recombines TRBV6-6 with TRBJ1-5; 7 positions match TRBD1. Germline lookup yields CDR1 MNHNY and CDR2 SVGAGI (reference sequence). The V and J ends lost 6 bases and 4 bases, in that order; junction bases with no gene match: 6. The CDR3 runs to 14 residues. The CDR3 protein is CASSPGQANQPQHF. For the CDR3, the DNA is TGTGCCAGCAGCCCTGGACAGGCTAATCAGCCCCAGCATTTT.